The present T cell receptor (beta chain) was sequenced within a study of T cells in Graves' hyperthyroidism and ophthalmopathy. Findings and caveats of the study: Ophthalmopathy could be told apart from stable hyperthyroidism with a 13 V-J model.

TCR beta CDR3 region amplification was performed from RNA transcripts. An initial round of RT-PCR targeting the TCR CDR3 relied on the HTBI primer set. TCRdb ran MiXCR on the multiplex PCR reads and lists one entry per CDR3 protein. The sample lists under 750,000 distinct CDR3 sequences, around 19% occurring once. Notes on this clonotype: Its matching antigen is unknown.

Patients aged 18 to 65 had newly diagnosed hyperthyroidism lasting under 2 months. The diagnostic basis comprised clinical symptoms, serum thyroxine and TRAb, thyroid ultrasound and orbital computed tomography. The sample of blood was obtained at first hyperthyroidism diagnosis (before any ophthalmopathy symptoms). This CDR3 region has 18 residues. Germline trimming cut 0 bases from V and 7 bases from J; bases unmatched to any gene: 9. Germline V gives CDR1 SNHLY, CDR2 FYNNEI. This sequence originates from a woman aged 45-60 years with Graves' hyperthyroidism that later progressed to Graves' ophthalmopathy. The chain uses TRBV2 and TRBJ2-2; TRBD1 aligns across 12 bases. Sequencing input: blood. Here the CDR3 reads CASSEADRDRGPVGELFF. The CDR3 bases are TGTGCCAGCAGTGAAGCCGACCGGGACAGGGGGCCGGTCGGGGAGCTGTTTTTT.